Each of the 8 T cell receptor beta chains below was sequenced from the same sample in a study of blood T cell repertoires in COVID-19. Some clones are missing from TCRdb's copy, which holds only in-frame ones; the method was immunoSEQ multiplex PCR. Seen here are 200,000 or so clones, roughly 88% observed once, and the top ten hold less than 15%. The sample comprised peripheral blood. These receptors were obtained from a human donor in a cohort sampled during active COVID-19.

The rearrangement joins TRBV7-9 to TRBJ1-1, with unresolved D. CDR1 SEHNR and CDR2 FQNEAQ come from the germline V gene (reference sequence). This CDR3 is 14 amino acids long. Deletions cut 3 bases from V and 4 bases from J, with 12 bases between. The CDR3 region is CASSFLAWGTEAFF. The CDR3 DNA follows: TGTGCCAGCAGCTTTCTAGCGTGGGGCACTGAAGCTTTCTTT. Full variable domain (rest looked up from reference TRBV7-9 and TRBJ1-1): DTGVSQNPRHKITKRGQNVTFRCDPISEHNRLYWYRQTLGQGPEFLTYFQNEAQLEKSRLLSDRFSAERPKGSFSTLEIQRTEQGDSAMYLCASSFLAWGTEAFFGQGTRLTVV.

The chain recombines TRBV5-1 with TRBJ2-7; 7 nucleotides align to TRBD1. CDR1 is SGHRS, CDR2 YFSETQ, per germline. With 4 bases clipped from V and 0 bases from J, the junction kept 7 bases outside the gene matches. This CDR3 has 15 amino acids. CDR3: CASSSWDRNSYEQYF. The CDR3 region has the DNA TGCGCCAGCAGCAGTTGGGACAGAAACTCCTACGAGCAGTACTTC.

This clone occurred a few times. V usage is TRBV2 and J usage is TRBJ2-1, with D possibly TRBD2 on 6 matching bases. The V and J ends lost 3 bases and 10 bases respectively, with 7 bases between them. CDR1 is SNHLY and CDR2 is FYNNEI in the germline V gene. This CDR3 has 11 amino acids. The CDR3 here is CASSDGGEQFF. In DNA, the CDR3 is TGTGCCAGCAGTGACGGGGGAGAGCAGTTCTTC.

For the CDR3, the DNA is TGTGCCAGCAGTTTTTACGGGACAGGCTATGGCTACACCTTC. It codes for CASSFYGTGYGYTF. This chain joins TRBV28 and TRBJ1-2; TRBD1 matches 8 bases. Germline CDR1 is MDHEN and CDR2 is SYDVKM. The V segment lost 3 bases and the J segment 4 bases; nucleotides outside the gene matches: 4. CDR3 length equals 14 residues.

V gene TRBV11-2 combines with J gene TRBJ2-3, with TRBD1 as a possible D gene (5 bases). The CDR3 contains 12 residues. V was pared by 5 bases and J by 7 bases, with 10 bases between. Germline V lookup: CDR1 SGHAT, CDR2 FQNNGV. The CDR3 is CASSTGHHTQYF. CDR3 nucleotides: TGTGCCAGCAGCACCGGACACCATACGCAGTATTTT.

The rearrangement uses TRBV28 and TRBJ2-7; no firm D call. Germline values: CDR1 MDHEN, CDR2 SYDVKM. Deletions cut 3 bases from V and 4 bases from J, with 10 bases between. This CDR3 is 13 amino acids long. The CDR3 loop is CASSFQNRYEQYF. The CDR3, as DNA: TGTGCCAGCAGTTTCCAGAACCGATACGAGCAGTACTTC.

Of note for this clone: At one of its ends the junction is not consistent with the germline gene, which may arise from a read error. The chain couples TRBV6-6 to TRBJ2-5; 8 positions agree with TRBD1. The CDR3 sequence is 15 residues long. The germline V gene has CDR1 MNHNY and CDR2 SVGAGI (reference sequence). In DNA, the CDR3 is TGTGCCAGCAGTTACTCGACAGGGGCCCAAGAGACCCAATACTTC. Its protein product is CASSYSTGAQETQYF.

The J gene is TRBJ2-1, the V gene TRBV18; no clear D gene. Trimming removed 2 bases from V and 7 bases from J, with 6 bases in between. This CDR3 has 12 residues. Germline V gene data show CDR1 as KGHSH and CDR2 as LQKENI. The CDR3 coding sequence is TGTGCCAGCTCACCAACTTCTAATGAGCAGTTCTTC. This gives the protein CASSPTSNEQFF.